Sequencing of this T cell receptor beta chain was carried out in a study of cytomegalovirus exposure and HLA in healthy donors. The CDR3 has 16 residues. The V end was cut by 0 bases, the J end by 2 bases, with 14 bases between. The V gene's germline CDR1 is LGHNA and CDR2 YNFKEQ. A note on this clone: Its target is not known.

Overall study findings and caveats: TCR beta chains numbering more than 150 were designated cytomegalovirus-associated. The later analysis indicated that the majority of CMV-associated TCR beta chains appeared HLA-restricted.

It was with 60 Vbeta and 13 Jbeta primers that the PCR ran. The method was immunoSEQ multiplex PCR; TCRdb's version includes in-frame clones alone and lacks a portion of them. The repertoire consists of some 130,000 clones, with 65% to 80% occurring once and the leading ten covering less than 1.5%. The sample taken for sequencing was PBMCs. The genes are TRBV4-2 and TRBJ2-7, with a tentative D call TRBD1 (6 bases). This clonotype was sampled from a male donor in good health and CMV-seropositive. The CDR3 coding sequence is TGTGCCAGCAGCCAAGATTACCCAGGGGAAACCTACGAGCAGTACTTC. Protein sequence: CASSQDYPGETYEQYF.